These T cell receptor beta chains were read from a single sample in a study of shared clonotypes between healthy human individuals. Data came from immunoSEQ multiplex PCR; TCRdb stores just in-frame clones and leaves some out. The sample has approximately 240,000 clones, about 65% seen once; the top ten hold over 8.5%. The sequencing sample was made of memory CD4+ T cells sorted from blood. The receptors were gathered from a man under 40 in good health. CDR3s leave out the opening cysteine and the closing phenylalanine or tryptophan. The order of the fields is J gene, V gene, CDR3 protein.

J: TRBJ2-5; V: TRBV5-1; CDR3: ASSLVPDQETQY
J: TRBJ2-7; V: TRBV7-3; CDR3: ASSPTSRSYEQY
J: TRBJ2-7; V: TRBV20-1; CDR3: SASRGGQQY
J: TRBJ2-7; V: TRBV5-1; CDR3: ASSPFPVASYEQY
J: TRBJ2-5; V: TRBV28; CDR3: ASSLAGTGEGETQY
J: TRBJ1-2; V: TRBV4-1; CDR3: ASSHDRDRNYGYT
J: TRBJ1-1; V: TRBV5-4; CDR3: ASSRVGAGLNTEAF
J: TRBJ2-2; V: TRBV2; CDR3: ASREQGAGELF
J: TRBJ2-1; V: TRBV18; CDR3: ASSQQRLGGYNEQF
J: TRBJ1-2; V: TRBV11-2; CDR3: ASSQIRGRDYGYT
J: TRBJ2-7; V: TRBV9; CDR3: ASSVASGMMGEQY
J: TRBJ2-6; V: TRBV4-3; CDR3: ASTAGGGFSGANVLT
J: TRBJ1-5; V: TRBV19; CDR3: ASSSRDRGTFSNQPQH
J: TRBJ1-5; V: TRBV7-2; CDR3: ASSSRSSDQPQH
J: TRBJ2-7; V: TRBV27; CDR3: ASSWGLAGVYEQY
J: TRBJ2-4; V: TRBV6-6; CDR3: ASSYATGRSIQY
J: TRBJ2-1; V: TRBV30; CDR3: AWSVGGPTDDEQF
J: TRBJ2-5; V: TRBV28; CDR3: ASSSQSQETQY
J: TRBJ2-1; V: TRBV7-3; CDR3: ASSLLGLRGGDEQF
J: TRBJ2-1; V: TRBV4-3; CDR3: ASSEKDRGGYNEQF
J: TRBJ2-7; V: TRBV2; CDR3: ASSEFLAGETQY
J: TRBJ2-3; V: TRBV6-5; CDR3: ASSFLPNAGTDTQY
J: TRBJ1-5; V: TRBV28; CDR3: ASSLVGSSNQPQH
J: TRBJ2-2; V: TRBV10-3; CDR3: AISDGQGGAGELF
J: TRBJ2-3; V: TRBV2; CDR3: ATSPGLDTDTQY
J: TRBJ2-2; V: TRBV1; CDR3: TSSRCGRSEHRGAV
J: TRBJ2-3; V: TRBV7-2; CDR3: ASSLATGGSTDTQY
J: TRBJ1-2; V: TRBV19; CDR3: ASSPTGRSLGYT
J: TRBJ2-1; V: TRBV28; CDR3: ASSLDIYNEQF
J: TRBJ2-5; V: TRBV5-4; CDR3: ASSLRRTGLGETQY
J: TRBJ2-7; V: TRBV7-2; CDR3: ASSSPTGAQY
J: TRBJ2-7; V: TRBV10-3; CDR3: AISAWGGGTDGLAEVSYEQY
J: TRBJ2-4; V: TRBV29-1; CDR3: SARTGSKNIQY
J: TRBJ1-2; V: TRBV5-5; CDR3: ASSPGTGVGYGYT
J: TRBJ2-1; V: TRBV10-3; CDR3: ATQEAVAYNEQF
J: TRBJ2-4; V: TRBV5-5; CDR3: ASSEGQGRHIQY
J: TRBJ2-1; V: TRBV28; CDR3: ASSFPLAGGTYNEQF
J: TRBJ2-7; V: TRBV27; CDR3: ASSRDRGSSYEQY
J: TRBJ1-4; V: TRBV4-1; CDR3: ASSQDYGGTNEKLF
J: TRBJ2-7; V: TRBV18; CDR3: ASSRGSGGSSYEQY
J: TRBJ2-5; V: TRBV28; CDR3: ASSLGRLGQETQY
J: TRBJ2-1; V: TRBV2; CDR3: ASNQRSYNEQF
J: TRBJ2-1; V: TRBV11-2; CDR3: ASSLRGLAGGEGEQF
J: TRBJ2-7; V: TRBV19; CDR3: ASRRTGLNEQY
J: TRBJ2-1; V: TRBV5-6; CDR3: ASSFRRLAGYNEQF
J: TRBJ2-3; V: TRBV7-1; CDR3: ASSLNQRAATDTQY
J: TRBJ2-7; V: TRBV30; CDR3: AWRRASGREEQY
J: TRBJ1-1; V: TRBV27; CDR3: ASKPRETGTEAF
J: TRBJ2-1; V: TRBV6-1; CDR3: ASSEGGQGADEQF
J: TRBJ2-3; V: TRBV10-3; CDR3: AILVASTDTQY
J: TRBJ2-1; V: TRBV4-3; CDR3: ASSQDLPRGEQF
J: TRBJ1-1; V: TRBV29-1; CDR3: SGRLSLDLNTEAF
J: TRBJ1-1; V: TRBV4-3; CDR3: ASSRVSDTEAF
J: TRBJ2-7; V: TRBV23-1; CDR3: ASSRLDSTTSSYEQY
J: TRBJ2-5; V: TRBV30; CDR3: AWAPRGETQY
J: TRBJ2-2; V: TRBV7-3; CDR3: ASSLSEAGSGELF